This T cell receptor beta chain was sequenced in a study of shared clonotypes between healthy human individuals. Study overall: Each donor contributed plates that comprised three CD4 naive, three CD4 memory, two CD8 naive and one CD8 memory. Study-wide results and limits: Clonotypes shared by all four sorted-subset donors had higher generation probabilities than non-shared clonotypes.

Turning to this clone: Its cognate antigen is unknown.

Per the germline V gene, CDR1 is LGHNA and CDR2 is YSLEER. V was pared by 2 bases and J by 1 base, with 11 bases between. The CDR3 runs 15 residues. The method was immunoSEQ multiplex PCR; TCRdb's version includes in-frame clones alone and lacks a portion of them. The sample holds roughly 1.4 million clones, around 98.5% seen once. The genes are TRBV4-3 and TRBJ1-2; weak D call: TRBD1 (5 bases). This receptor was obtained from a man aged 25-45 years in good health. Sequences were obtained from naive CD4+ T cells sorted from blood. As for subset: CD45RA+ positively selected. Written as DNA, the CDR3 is TGCGCCAGCAGCCAAAACGGGGGAATTAACTATGGCTACACCTTC. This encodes CASSQNGGINYGYTF.